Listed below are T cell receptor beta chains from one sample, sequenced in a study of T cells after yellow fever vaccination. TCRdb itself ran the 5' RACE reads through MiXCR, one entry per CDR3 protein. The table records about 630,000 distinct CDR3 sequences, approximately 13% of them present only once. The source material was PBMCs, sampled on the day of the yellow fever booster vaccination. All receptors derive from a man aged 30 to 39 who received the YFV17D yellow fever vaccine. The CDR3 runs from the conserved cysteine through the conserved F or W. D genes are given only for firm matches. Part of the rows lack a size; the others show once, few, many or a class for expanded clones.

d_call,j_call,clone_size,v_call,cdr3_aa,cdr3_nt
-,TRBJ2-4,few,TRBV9,CASSPQRQSGWNIQYF,TGTGCCAGCAGCCCCCAAAGACAAAGCGGGTGGAACATTCAGTACTTC
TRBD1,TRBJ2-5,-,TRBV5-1,CASSLEGTGWETQYF,TGCGCCAGCAGCTTGGAGGGGACAGGATGGGAGACCCAGTACTTC
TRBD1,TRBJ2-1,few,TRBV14,CASSQDLAGQALF,TGTGCCAGCAGCCAAGATTTGGCGGGACAGGCGCTCTTC
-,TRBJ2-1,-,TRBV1,CTSSLASGLVFDEQFF,TGCACCAGCAGCCTCGCCTCGGGACTAGTATTCGATGAGCAGTTCTTC
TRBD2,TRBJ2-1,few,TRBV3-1,CASSFHPGLDSNEQFF,TGTGCCAGCAGCTTCCATCCGGGACTAGACTCAAATGAGCAGTTCTTC
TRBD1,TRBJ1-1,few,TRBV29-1,CSVGTRDRENTEAFF,TGCAGCGTTGGCACCCGGGACAGAGAGAACACTGAAGCTTTCTTT
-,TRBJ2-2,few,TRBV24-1,CATSDQGLSANTGELFF,TGTGCCACCAGTGATCAAGGACTGAGCGCGAACACCGGGGAGCTGTTTTTT
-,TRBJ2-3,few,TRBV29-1,CSSDPGEDTQYF,TGCAGCTCTGACCCAGGGGAGGATACGCAGTATTTT
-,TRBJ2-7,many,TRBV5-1,CASSPSTYEQYF,TGCGCCAGCAGCCCATCTACCTACGAGCAGTACTTC
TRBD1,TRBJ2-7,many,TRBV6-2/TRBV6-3,CASSYPTGDSYEQYF,TGTGCCAGCAGTTATCCGACAGGGGACTCCTACGAGCAGTACTTC
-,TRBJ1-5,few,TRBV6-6,CASSFGLEQPQHF,TGTGCCAGCAGTTTCGGGCTTGAACAGCCCCAGCATTTT
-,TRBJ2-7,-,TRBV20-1,CSAKRVSYEQYF,TGCAGTGCCAAGCGGGTCTCCTACGAGCAGTACTTC
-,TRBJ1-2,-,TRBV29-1,CSVELQGLYGYTF,TGCAGCGTGGAACTCCAGGGGCTGTATGGCTACACCTTC
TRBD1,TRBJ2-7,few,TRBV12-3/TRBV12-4,CASSDPDREGEQYF,TGTGCCAGCAGTGACCCGGACAGGGAAGGCGAGCAGTACTTC
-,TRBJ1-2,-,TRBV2,CASSVYSTGGYGYTF,TGTGCCAGCAGCGTTTATTCGACAGGAGGCTATGGCTACACCTTC
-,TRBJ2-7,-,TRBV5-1,CASSRPTDYEQYF,TGCGCCAGCAGCAGGCCTACTGACTACGAGCAGTACTTC
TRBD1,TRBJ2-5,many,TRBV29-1,CSVRQGAETQYF,TGCAGCGTTCGACAGGGGGCAGAGACCCAGTACTTC
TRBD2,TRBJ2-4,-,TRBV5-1,CASSAGGDNIQYF,TGCGCCAGCAGCGCCGGGGGGGACAACATTCAGTACTTC
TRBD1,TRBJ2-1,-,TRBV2,CASSGATGWLF,TGTGCCAGCAGTGGGGCGACAGGGTGGCTCTTC
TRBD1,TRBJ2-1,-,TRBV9,CASSVGGGQGAHNEQFF,TGTGCCAGCAGCGTAGGGGGGGGACAGGGGGCTCACAATGAGCAGTTCTTC
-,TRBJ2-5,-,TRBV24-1,CATSDKETQYF,TGTGCCACCAGTGACAAAGAGACCCAGTACTTC
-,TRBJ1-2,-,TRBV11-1,CASSSDSYEGLFNYGYTF,TGTGCCAGCAGCTCCGACTCCTACGAAGGGCTTTTTAACTATGGCTACACCTTC
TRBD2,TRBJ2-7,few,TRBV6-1,CASSIAGTSGIYEQYF,TGTGCCAGCAGTATAGCGGGGACTAGCGGGATCTACGAGCAGTACTTC
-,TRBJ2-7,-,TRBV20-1,CSARGGYGSPYEQYF,TGCAGTGCTAGAGGCGGCTACGGCAGTCCCTACGAGCAGTACTTC
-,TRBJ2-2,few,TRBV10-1,CASSEPMGELFF,TGCGCCAGCAGTGAACCGATGGGGGAGCTGTTTTTT
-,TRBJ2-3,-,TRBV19,CASSIFSTDTQYF,TGTGCCAGTAGTATCTTTTCCACAGATACGCAGTATTTT
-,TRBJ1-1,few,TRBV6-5,CASSYSNQDPAEAFF,TGTGCCAGCAGTTACTCGAACCAGGATCCCGCTGAAGCTTTCTTT
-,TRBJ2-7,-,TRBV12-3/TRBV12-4,CASSWARTYEQYF,TGTGCCAGCAGTTGGGCCCGCACCTACGAGCAGTACTTC
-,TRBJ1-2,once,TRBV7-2,CASSQGADFNYGYTF,TGTGCCAGCAGTCAAGGGGCAGACTTTAACTATGGCTACACCTTC
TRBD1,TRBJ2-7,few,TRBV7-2,CASSLVVDRTAYEQYF,TGTGCCAGCAGCTTAGTGGTGGACAGGACGGCCTACGAGCAGTACTTC
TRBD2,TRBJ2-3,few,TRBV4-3,CASSQFPSGTTDTQYF,TGCGCCAGCAGCCAATTCCCTAGCGGGACCACAGATACGCAGTATTTT
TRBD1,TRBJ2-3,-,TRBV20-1,CSAWDSRHPDTQYF,TGCAGTGCTTGGGACAGCAGGCACCCAGATACGCAGTATTTT
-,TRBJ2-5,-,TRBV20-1,CSARLVGGRIETQYF,TGCAGTGCTAGACTAGTAGGAGGCCGCATAGAGACCCAGTACTTC
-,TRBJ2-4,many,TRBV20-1,CSAQPGQENIQYF,TGCAGTGCTCAGCCGGGACAAGAGAACATTCAGTACTTC
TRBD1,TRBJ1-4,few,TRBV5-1,CASSKQRQGAGEKLFF,TGCGCCAGCAGCAAACAGCGACAGGGGGCTGGCGAAAAACTGTTTTTT
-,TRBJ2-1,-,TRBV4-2,CASSQDPRVGVSYNEQFF,TGTGCCAGCAGCCAAGACCCCCGAGTGGGAGTCTCCTACAATGAGCAGTTCTTC
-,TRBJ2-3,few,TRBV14,CASSLTKTGTLTDTQYF,TGTGCCAGCAGCCTTACCAAGACAGGAACTCTCACAGATACGCAGTATTTT
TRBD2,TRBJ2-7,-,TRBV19,CASRPSGMYEQYF,TGTGCCAGTAGGCCTAGCGGGATGTACGAGCAGTACTTC